This TCR beta chain was identified during a study of blood T cell repertoires in COVID-19. On the study more broadly: T cells, B-cell-depleted T cells, or PBMCs provided the cDNA or gDNA that served as material.

Method: immunoSEQ multiplex PCR; TCRdb's copy keeps in-frame clones and lacks some. The data show 65,000 to 85,000 clones, 91% seen once. The sequence was collected from a human donor in a cohort sampled during active COVID-19. Sequences were obtained from peripheral blood.

The CDR3 is CASSLNSGGTDTQYF. CDR3 coding DNA: TGTGCCAGCAGCTTAAATAGCGGGGGCACAGATACGCAGTATTTT. J is TRBJ2-3 and V is TRBV7-3, with 8 bases fitting TRBD2. With 1 base clipped from V and 1 base from J, the junction kept 1 base outside the gene matches. The germline V gene has CDR1 SGHTA and CDR2 FQGTGA. This CDR3 comprises 15 residues.